Each of the 9 T cell receptor beta chains below was sequenced from the same sample in a study of cytomegalovirus exposure and HLA in healthy donors (dated by TCRdb to 2015 to 2018). The method behind the library was the immunoSEQ multiplex PCR assay. A mixture of 60 forward primers for TCR Vbeta segments and 13 reverse primers for TCR Jbeta segments was used in the multiplex PCR. TCRdb's version of the immuneACCESS table is confined to in-frame rearrangements and falls short of the full clone set. An unresolved V gene accounts for under half of the shortfall where checked; the remainder is of unknown origin. The sample table lists tens of thousands of clones, roughly four fifths of them with a count of one. Clones ranked in the top ten supply around 0.53% of the sample. Input material: PBMCs. These receptors were taken from a man aged 25-40 years in good health and CMV-seronegative.

This clone was observed a few times. The chain has TRBV6-5 and TRBJ1-1; D gene ambiguous. The CDR3 consists of 14 residues. V gave up 6 bases and J gave up 5 bases, with 16 bases separating them. The germline gives CDR1 MNHEY, CDR2 SVGAGI. The CDR3 DNA is TGTGCCAGCAGCAGCCCGGTCCCGGGGACTGAAGCTTTCTTT. Encoded protein: CASSSPVPGTEAFF.

The V and J genes are TRBV6-1 and TRBJ2-1, with TRBD1 matching 11 bases. Germline CDR1 is MNHNS and CDR2 is SASEGT. The CDR3 has 15 amino acids. The V and J ends lost 4 bases and 4 bases, in that order; junction bases with no gene match: 3. The DNA for the CDR3 is TGTGCCAGCAGTGGCCGGGACAGGGGGTACAATGAGCAGTTCTTC. This sequence encodes CASSGRDRGYNEQFF.

The chain carries TRBV6-1 and TRBJ2-1, with 11 positions matching TRBD2. Per germline, CDR1 MNHNS and CDR2 SASEGT. With V trimmed by 1 base and J by 0 bases, 2 bases remained unmatched. The length of the CDR3 is 17 residues. CDR3 sequence reads: CASSEDLAGGSYNEQFF. The CDR3 DNA is TGTGCCAGCAGTGAAGATCTAGCGGGAGGCTCCTACAATGAGCAGTTCTTC.

In this sample, this clone turned up once. The chain couples TRBV29-1 to TRBJ1-1; 8 bases align to TRBD1. The CDR3 runs 14 residues. Germline CDR1 and CDR2: SQVTM and ANQGSEA. V shed 4 bases, J shed 7 bases, and the junction held 11 bases outside the gene matches. CDR3 in amino acids: CSVGGAGGFSEAFF. The DNA for the CDR3 is TGCAGCGTTGGGGGAGCAGGGGGCTTCAGTGAAGCTTTCTTT. Full variable domain (missing parts from reference TRBV29-1 and TRBJ1-1): SAVISQKPSRDICQRGTSLTIQCQVDSQVTMMFWYRQQPGQSLTLIATANQGSEATYESGFVIDKFPISRPNLTFSTLTVSNMSPEDSSIYLCSVGGAGGFSEAFFGQGTRLTVV.

J is TRBJ1-2 and V is TRBV7-9, with 7 bases fitting TRBD1. The germline V gene encodes CDR1 SEHNR and CDR2 FQNEAQ (reference sequence). The CDR3 has 14 amino acids. With V trimmed by 5 bases and J by 4 bases, 7 bases remained unmatched. This chain's CDR3 is CASSRTGTVYGYTF. In nucleotides, the CDR3 is TGTGCCAGCAGCCGGACCGGGACAGTCTATGGCTACACCTTC.

This clone was seen a single time. The chain employs TRBV5-1 and TRBJ1-2; possible D gene TRBD1, 6 bases. The CDR3 runs 14 residues. Germline CDR1 reads SGHRS; CDR2 reads YFSETQ. V was pared by 0 bases and J by 3 bases, with 9 bases between. CDR3 coding DNA: TGCGCCAGCAGCTTGGGACAGGAATACTATGGCTACACCTTC. This gives the protein CASSLGQEYYGYTF.

This chain connects TRBV28 to TRBJ1-2; maybe TRBD1 (5 bases). Trimming pared 5 bases from V and 2 bases from J, leaving 12 bases between. The CDR3 runs to 14 residues. The germline gives CDR1 MDHEN, CDR2 SYDVKM. CDR3 protein: CASSLFRTNYGYTF. As DNA, the CDR3 is TGTGCCAGCAGTCTTTTTCGGACAAACTATGGCTACACCTTC.

The chain has TRBV5-1 and TRBJ2-3; TRBD2 matches 11 bases. Germline V lookup: CDR1 SGHRS, CDR2 YFSETQ. The length of the CDR3 is 14 residues. Unmatched junction bases numbered 3, after V lost 4 bases and J lost 5 bases. The DNA of the CDR3 is TGCGCCAGCAGCCTTACTAGCGGGAGAGATACGCAGTATTTT. As protein: CASSLTSGRDTQYF.

The rearrangement links TRBV7-6 to TRBJ2-2; TRBD1 agrees at 7 bases. CDR1 and CDR2 from the germline V gene are SGHVS and FNYEAQ. CDR3 size: 15 residues. The ends lost 5 bases at V and 1 base at J; junction bases unmatched: 4. Here the CDR3 DNA reads TGTGCCAGCAGCCCTGGACAGGTGAACACCGGGGAGCTGTTTTTT. It yields the protein CASSPGQVNTGELFF.